The source of this T cell receptor (beta chain) is a study of cytomegalovirus exposure and HLA in healthy donors. Study context: Researchers previously reported finding roughly 120 million unique TCR beta sequences from roughly 170 million T cells.

PCR primers comprised 60 Vbeta and 13 Jbeta primers. Only in-frame clones appear in the TCRdb table, and some are missing; sequencing was by immunoSEQ multiplex PCR. Of around 220,000 clones listed, 70% to 80% are singletons. As concerns this clone: Its target is not known.

Broader study findings: The later analysis indicated that the majority of CMV-associated TCR beta chains appeared HLA-restricted. One later analysis reportedly identified an Asian-associated ancestry cluster that showed fewer N-insertions than the approximately 700-donor mean.

The CDR3 runs to 18 residues. The germline V gene encodes CDR1 SGHNT and CDR2 YYREEE (reference sequence). The ends lost 2 bases at V and 3 bases at J; junction bases unmatched: 11. Nominally healthy donors were sampled, though unrecorded immune exposures were likely. The sequence derives from a girl aged 2 to 10 in good health and CMV-seronegative. The chain carries TRBV5-4 and TRBJ2-2; TRBD1 agrees at 9 bases. Sequencing used PBMCs. The CDR3 loop is CASSFRPGQGFDTGELFF. The CDR3 coding sequence is TGTGCCAGCAGCTTCAGACCGGGACAGGGTTTCGACACCGGGGAGCTGTTTTTT.